This passage covers 17 T cell receptor beta chains from one sample sequenced in a study of PD-1 blockade in mismatch repair-deficient tumors. TCRdb's copy holds only in-frame clones and misses some; the assay was immunoSEQ multiplex PCR. The sample has 100,000 to 150,000 clones, around 87% seen once. Here the sequenced sample was peripheral blood, taken 44 weeks after starting pembrolizumab. Receptors were obtained from an adult with mismatch repair-deficient cancer.

The genes are TRBV11-3 and TRBJ2-3; 7 bases fit TRBD2. Germline V lookup: CDR1 SGHNT, CDR2 YENEEA. This CDR3 comprises 14 residues. Trimming took 0 bases from V and 6 from J; bases not matched to a gene: 3. For the CDR3, the DNA is TGTGCCAGCAGCTTAGAACTAGCGTCGGATACGCAGTATTTT. It encodes CASSLELASDTQYF.

The V call is TRBV4-3, the J call TRBJ2-7, with TRBD1 identical over 7 bases. The germline V gene encodes CDR1 LGHNA and CDR2 YSLEER. Trimming cost V 3 bases and J 3 bases; bases outside gene matches: 5. CDR3 length: 14 amino acids. The CDR3 sequence: CASSHTQGNYEQYF. In DNA form, the CDR3 reads TGCGCCAGCAGCCACACACAGGGGAACTACGAGCAGTACTTC.

V and J are TRBV9 and TRBJ1-2; no clear D gene. This CDR3 has 15 residues. The V end was cut by 0 bases, the J end by 4 bases, with 13 bases between. Germline V lookup: CDR1 SGDLS, CDR2 YYNGEE. CDR3 bases: TGTGCCAGCAGCGTAGCTCAGGACGGAACCTATGGCTACACCTTC. Translated: CASSVAQDGTYGYTF. Based on the CDR3 plus reference TRBV9 and TRBJ1-2, the full variable domain is DSGVTQTPKHLITATGQRVTLRCSPRSGDLSVYWYQQSLDQGLQFLIQYYNGEERAKGNILERFSAQQFPDLHSELNLSSLELGDSALYFCASSVAQDGTYGYTFGSGTRLTVV.

The rearrangement links TRBV15 to TRBJ2-3; D remains unclear. This CDR3 spans 15 amino acids. Trimming removed 1 base at V and 3 bases at J, with 11 bases between. The germline V gene encodes CDR1 LNHNV and CDR2 YYDKDF (reference sequence). CDR3 sequence reads: CATSRGPGSTDTQYF. DNA of the CDR3: TGTGCCACCAGCAGAGGGCCAGGATCAACAGATACGCAGTATTTT.

The CDR3 coding sequence is TGTGCCAGCAGCTGGGGAATCTCCTACAATGAGCAGTTCTTC. Translation: CASSWGISYNEQFF. The chain has TRBV5-5 and TRBJ2-1, with D unclear. Germline assignment: CDR1 SGHKS and CDR2 YYEKEE (reference sequence). The CDR3 sequence is 14 residues long. The V end was cut by 3 bases, the J end by 0 bases, with 7 bases between.

In this sample, this clone turned up a few times. The chain joins TRBV19 to TRBJ1-1; D gene uncertain. This CDR3 comprises 8 residues. CDR1 is LNHDA, CDR2 SQIVND, per germline (reference sequence). Deletions cut 11 bases from V and 11 bases from J, with 9 bases between. The CDR3 sequence: CARPTAFF. CDR3 coding DNA: TGTGCCCGCCCGACCGCTTTCTTT.

The J gene is TRBJ2-7, the V gene TRBV14, with D perhaps TRBD1 or TRBD2 (5 bases each). Germline assignment: CDR1 SGHDN and CDR2 FVKESK. V lost 4 bases to trimming and J lost 3 bases, with 7 bases between them. This CDR3 has 12 residues. The CDR3 region has the DNA TGTGCCAGCAGCCGGGACGGCTACGAGCAGTACTTC. Translation gives CASSRDGYEQYF.

The chain uses TRBV27 and TRBJ2-1; D is perhaps TRBD1 (7 bases). Per germline, CDR1 MNHEY and CDR2 SMNVEV (reference sequence). V lost 4 bases, J lost 0 bases, and 10 bases lay in between. The CDR3 runs to 15 residues. The CDR3 DNA sequence: TGTGCCAGCAGTTGGCGGGACAGCTCCTACAATGAGCAGTTCTTC. Its translation: CASSWRDSSYNEQFF.

The rearrangement links TRBV9 to TRBJ1-2; 7 bases match TRBD1. The V segment lost 4 bases and the J segment 5 bases; nucleotides outside the gene matches: 8. The CDR3 has 14 residues. Germline V gene data show CDR1 as SGDLS and CDR2 as YYNGEE. As DNA, the CDR3 is TGTGCCAGCAGCTTCCTGACAGGGTCTTATGGCTACACCTTC. Protein product: CASSFLTGSYGYTF.

The chain recombines TRBV29-1 with TRBJ1-4; possibly TRBD1 for D (6 bases). CDR1 is SQVTM, CDR2 ANQGSEA, per germline. The CDR3 runs to 13 residues. The V end was cut by 8 bases, the J end by 5 bases, with 15 bases between. The DNA of the CDR3 is TGCAGCACCCGAACAGGGATGAATGAAAAACTGTTTTTT. Protein: CSTRTGMNEKLFF.

The genes are TRBV7-2 and TRBJ1-4; 8 nucleotides match TRBD1. The germline CDR1 and CDR2 sequences are SGHTA and FQGNSA. CDR3 length equals 19 residues. The ends lost 4 bases at V and 4 bases at J; junction bases unmatched: 17. The CDR3 region has the DNA TGTGCCAGCAGCTCAGGACCGGGACAGGTTCGGTTGGGTAATGAAAAACTGTTTTTT. As protein: CASSSGPGQVRLGNEKLFF.

This chain joins TRBV4-2 and TRBJ2-2; possibly TRBD1 for D (6 bases). The V end lost 2 bases, the J end lost 4 bases, and 14 bases lay between the germline ends. The CDR3 totals 16 residues. Germline V gives CDR1 LGHNA, CDR2 YNFKEQ. CDR3 in DNA: TGTGCCAGCAGCCAACTAACAACAGGGAGCACCGGGGAGCTGTTTTTT. This encodes CASSQLTTGSTGELFF.

The chain combines TRBV12-2 with TRBJ2-7; TRBD1 is taken as the D call from the table, unchecked against the DNA. TRBV12-2 is designated a pseudogene. The CDR3 is 16 amino acids. CDR3 sequence: CASRLAPRQGPYEQYF. DNA for the CDR3: TGTGCAAGTCGCTTAGCGCCGAGACAGGGCCCCTACGAGCAGTACTTC.

The V gene is TRBV6-1, the J gene TRBJ1-4, with D perhaps matching TRBD1 (6 bases). Trimming shortened V by 6 bases and J by 8 bases, and 19 bases separated the two germline ends. The CDR3 contains 15 residues. From germline, CDR1 is MNHNS and CDR2 SASEGT. CDR3 DNA sequence: TGTGCCAGCAGGTCCGCGCAGGGGAGGGCGGAAAAACTGTTTTTT. Translated, it gives CASRSAQGRAEKLFF.

The chain is built from TRBV12-2 and TRBJ2-7; no check of the table's D call, TRBD1, against the DNA was made. TRBV12-2 is labeled a pseudogene. CDR3 length: 17 residues. CDR3 DNA sequence: TGTGCAAGTCGCTTAGCAAGGTCGGGGACAAGAAACTACGAGCAGTACTTC. It is translated as CASRLARSGTRNYEQYF.

The gene calls are TRBV7-9 and TRBJ1-1, with a weak D call TRBD1 (5 bases). The CDR3 has 15 amino acids. The germline CDR1 and CDR2 sequences are SEHNR and FQNEAQ (reference sequence). V lost 5 bases and J 1 base, leaving 14 bases between the germline ends. As DNA, the CDR3 is TGTGCCAGCAGCCCCCACTCGACAGAGAACACTGAAGCTTTCTTT. Its protein is CASSPHSTENTEAFF.

The DNA for the CDR3 is TGTGCCTGGAGTGTCCCACCACCTAGCGGGAGATACGAGCAGTACTTC. Translating gives CAWSVPPPSGRYEQYF. The V and J genes are TRBV30 and TRBJ2-7; TRBD2 matches at 10 bases. This CDR3 spans 16 amino acids. Trimming took 0 bases from V and 4 from J; bases not matched to a gene: 9. The V gene's germline CDR1 is GTSNPN and CDR2 SVGIG (reference sequence). The full variable domain, in which reference TRBV30 and TRBJ2-7 provide the parts outside the CDR3, is SQTIHQWPATLVQPVGSPLSLECTVEGTSNPNLYWYRQAAGRGLQLLFYSVGIGQISSEVPQNLSASRPQDRQFILSSKKLLLSDSGFYLCAWSVPPPSGRYEQYFGPGTRLTVT.